Listed below are T cell receptor beta chains from one sample, sequenced in a study of blood T cell repertoires in COVID-19. TCRdb keeps only in-frame clones here, not all; method: immunoSEQ multiplex PCR. There are about 410,000 clones in the sample; less than 95% occur only once, and about 0.63% lies in the top ten. Input material: PBMCs or T cells enriched from blood (not recorded which). These receptors were taken from a man younger than 30 who had recovered from COVID-19. The CDR3 runs from the conserved cysteine through the conserved F or W. A D gene is named only where the DNA matches it firmly. The listing skips clone size in some rows; elsewhere it reads once, few, many or a size class.

d_gene,v_gene,j_gene,abundance,len,CDR3nt,CDR3aa
TRBD1,TRBV28,TRBJ1-5,few,16,TGTGCCAGCATCCAGGGACAGGGGGCAGGCAATCAGCCCCAGCATTTT,CASIQGQGAGNQPQHF
-,TRBV3-1/TRBV3-2,TRBJ1-5,-,13,TGTGCCAGCAGCCAGGCGGGCAATCAGCCCCAGCATTTT,CASSQAGNQPQHF
TRBD2,TRBV7-9,TRBJ2-5,-,19,TGTGCCAGCAGACCTTTAGGGACTAGCGGGACAGGGACGCAAGAGACCCAGTACTTC,CASRPLGTSGTGTQETQYF
-,TRBV3-1/TRBV3-2,TRBJ1-2,-,14,TGTGCCAGCACGATCGGGGGGAATAGCTATGGCTACACCTTC,CASTIGGNSYGYTF
TRBD1,TRBV9,TRBJ2-2,-,17,TGTGCCAGCAGCCTGAGGGCCGGGACAGGGGCGGTCGGGGAGCTGTTTTTT,CASSLRAGTGAVGELFF
-,TRBV7-3,TRBJ2-7,once,14,TGTGCCAGCAGCTCCAAAACAGAGAAACACGAGCAGTACTTC,CASSSKTEKHEQYF
-,TRBV12-3/TRBV12-4,TRBJ1-5,-,13,TGTGCCAGCACCCCGGACAGAACTCAGCCCCAGCATTTT,CASTPDRTQPQHF
-,TRBV2,TRBJ2-1,-,16,TGTGCCAGCAGTGAAGCCTCTAGCGTTTCCTACAATGAGCAGTTCTTC,CASSEASSVSYNEQFF
TRBD2,TRBV12-5,TRBJ2-1,-,16,TGTGCTAGTGGTTTGCGGGTAGCGGGGGCATACAATGAGCAGTTCTTC,CASGLRVAGAYNEQFF
-,TRBV2,TRBJ1-5,-,13,TGTGCCAGCAGTCCCCAGGGCAATCAGCCCCAGCATTTT,CASSPQGNQPQHF
-,TRBV28,TRBJ2-1,-,15,TGTGCCAGCGGTCTCAGTAGCCTAACCCACAATGAGCAGTTCTTC,CASGLSSLTHNEQFF
-,TRBV5-6,TRBJ2-1,-,15,TGTGCCAGCAGCTTGTCGGAGTACTCCTACAATGAGCAGTTCTTC,CASSLSEYSYNEQFF
-,TRBV30,TRBJ1-6,once,13,TGTGCCTGGAGAAGGGGTGGGAATTCACCCCTCCACTTT,CAWRRGGNSPLHF
-,TRBV7-9,TRBJ2-7,-,14,TGTGCCAGCATTTTAGACAGCGACTCCTACGAGCAGTACTTC,CASILDSDSYEQYF
-,TRBV6-5,TRBJ1-1,-,14,TGTGCCAGCAGCCGGGGAGGGGTAGGTACTGAAGCTTTCTTT,CASSRGGVGTEAFF
TRBD1,TRBV5-6,TRBJ1-2,-,15,TGTGCCAGCAACATACGACAGGGGGCCTCCTTTGGCTACACCTTC,CASNIRQGASFGYTF
TRBD2,TRBV10-3,TRBJ2-1,-,16,TGTGCCATCAGTGAGTCCTGGCTAGCGGGGGGAAATGAGCAGTTCTTC,CAISESWLAGGNEQFF
-,TRBV28,TRBJ2-2,-,16,TGTGCCAGCAGTCCCGTTTTTGGGCGGGGCACCGGGGAGCTGTTTTTT,CASSPVFGRGTGELFF
-,TRBV7-9,TRBJ2-2,-,15,TGTGCCAGCAGCTTATTGTACAGGGCTGTCGGGGAGCTGTTTTTT,CASSLLYRAVGELFF
TRBD1,TRBV30,TRBJ1-5,-,14,TGTGCCTGGAGTGTACATGGAGGGGGCAAGCCCCAGCATTTT,CAWSVHGGGKPQHF
TRBD1,TRBV6-1,TRBJ1-3,once,16,TGTGCCAGCAGTGTGACAGGGGGGTCTTGGGGAAACACCATATATTTT,CASSVTGGSWGNTIYF
-,TRBV28,TRBJ2-4,-,11,TGTGCCAGCAGGGCTAGGAACATTCAGTACTTC,CASRARNIQYF
-,TRBV9,TRBJ1-6,-,14,TGTGCCAGCAGCGTCGACAACCGAAATTCACCCCTCCACTTT,CASSVDNRNSPLHF
TRBD2,TRBV9,TRBJ2-3,-,15,TGTGCCAGCAGCGTCCTCTCGGGAGGAACAGATACGCAGTATTTT,CASSVLSGGTDTQYF
-,TRBV9,TRBJ2-2,-,15,TGTGCCAGCAGCGTAGATCCAGGGAACACCGGGGAGCTGTTTTTT,CASSVDPGNTGELFF
-,TRBV6-1,TRBJ1-2,-,12,TGTGCCAGCAGTGAAGGAGGGAGCGGCTACACCTTC,CASSEGGSGYTF
TRBD1,TRBV5-1,TRBJ1-2,once,14,TGCGCCAGCAGCTCGGAGGGACAGGGTTTTGGCTACACCTTC,CASSSEGQGFGYTF
-,TRBV6-4,TRBJ1-2,once,16,TGTGCCAGCAGTGACTCCTTTTACTCCCCACAGGGCGGCTACACCTTC,CASSDSFYSPQGGYTF
-,TRBV19,TRBJ1-5,-,13,TGTGCCACCCTGCCGGGGGGCAATCAGCCCCAGCATTTT,CATLPGGNQPQHF
TRBD2,TRBV5-1,TRBJ2-3,-,15,TGCGCCAGCAGCTTGGGAGCGGGACGGGCAGATACGCAGTATTTT,CASSLGAGRADTQYF
TRBD2,TRBV5-4,TRBJ2-5,-,16,TGTGCCAGCAGCTTGGATCTAGCGGGAGGGGTAGAGACCCAGTACTTC,CASSLDLAGGVETQYF
-,TRBV20-1,TRBJ2-4,-,10,TGCAGTACCAACCGGAACATTCAGTACTTC,CSTNRNIQYF
-,TRBV3-1/TRBV3-2,TRBJ2-2,-,13,TGTGCCAGCAGCCAAGGGACTACCGGGGAGCTGTTTTTT,CASSQGTTGELFF
TRBD2,TRBV18,TRBJ2-5,-,14,TGTGCCAGCTCACCGGTGACTAGCGAGGAGACCCAGTACTTC,CASSPVTSEETQYF
-,TRBV6-2/TRBV6-3,TRBJ1-2,-,12,TGTGCCAGCAGCCCCCAGTCTAGCGGCTACACCTTC,CASSPQSSGYTF
TRBD1,TRBV11-2,TRBJ1-6,-,13,TGTGCCAGTCGGGGGACAGCCAATTCACCCCTCCACTTT,CASRGTANSPLHF
-,TRBV11-2,TRBJ1-1,-,14,TGTGCCAGCAGCCCCTCGGGAGGGAACACTGAAGCTTTCTTT,CASSPSGGNTEAFF
-,TRBV5-4,TRBJ2-1,once,14,TGTGCCAGCAGCCGCGGGGACGGAAACAATGAGCAGTTCTTC,CASSRGDGNNEQFF
-,TRBV4-1,TRBJ2-3,-,13,TGCGCCAGCAGCCACTCTAGCACAGATACGCAGTATTTT,CASSHSSTDTQYF
TRBD1,TRBV28,TRBJ2-7,-,15,TGTGCCAGCAGTCTGCGGACAGGCCCGCGACCAGAGCAGTACTTC,CASSLRTGPRPEQYF
TRBD1,TRBV7-9,TRBJ2-7,-,15,TGTGCCAGCAGCCCTACAGGGGTAAGCTCCTACGAGCAGTACTTC,CASSPTGVSSYEQYF
-,TRBV4-1,TRBJ1-2,-,12,TGCGCCAGCAGCCAGGGACTCTATGGCTACACCTTC,CASSQGLYGYTF
TRBD2,TRBV28,TRBJ2-1,-,16,TGTGCCAGCAGTTTACTAGTAGCGGGGGGGCCGGATGAGCAGTTCTTC,CASSLLVAGGPDEQFF
-,TRBV6-5,TRBJ2-7,-,15,TGTGCCAGCAGCGCCTATCGGGACTTTACCTACGAGCAGTACTTC,CASSAYRDFTYEQYF
-,TRBV10-1,TRBJ2-2,-,13,TGCGCCAGCAGTGATTTGTCTACCGGGGAGCTGTTTTTT,CASSDLSTGELFF
-,TRBV28,TRBJ2-7,-,15,TGTGCCAGCAGTTTTCCGGACAGTGATACCTACGAGCAGTACTTC,CASSFPDSDTYEQYF
-,TRBV18,TRBJ1-1,-,17,TGTGCCAGCTCCCACGGGGGGCGTCTGATCTTGAACACTGAAGCTTTCTTT,CASSHGGRLILNTEAFF
-,TRBV2,TRBJ1-1,-,14,TGTGCCAGCAGTGTGAGCCAGGGGCACACTGAAGCTTTCTTT,CASSVSQGHTEAFF
TRBD1,TRBV5-1,TRBJ1-4,-,16,TGCGCCAGCAGCGCGGCCGGGACAGGGCCTAATGAAAAACTGTTTTTT,CASSAAGTGPNEKLFF
-,TRBV18,TRBJ1-1,-,14,TGTGCCAGCTCACCAGGCAGGCAGAACACTGAAGCTTTCTTT,CASSPGRQNTEAFF
-,TRBV5-4,TRBJ1-6,-,13,TGTGCCAGCAGCACCCCAGGGAATTCACCCCTCCACTTT,CASSTPGNSPLHF
-,TRBV10-2,TRBJ1-1,-,13,TGCGCCAGCAGTAGCGGGAAGAACACTGAAGCTTTCTTT,CASSSGKNTEAFF
TRBD2,TRBV6-5,TRBJ2-7,-,15,TGTGCCAGCAGTAGGACTAGCGGGGGCCTGGGCGAGCAGTACTTC,CASSRTSGGLGEQYF
-,TRBV9,TRBJ1-2,-,14,TGTGCCAGCAGCGTAGAGGTCGGGGGAGGAGGCTACACCTTC,CASSVEVGGGGYTF